The 14 T cell receptor beta chains below come from one sample, sequenced in a study of T cells in Graves' hyperthyroidism and ophthalmopathy. Amplified TCR beta CDR3 regions derived from RNA transcripts. TCR CDR3 regions were first amplified by RT-PCR with HTBI primers. TCRdb processed the multiplex PCR reads anew with MiXCR; each CDR3 protein has one entry. The sample shows about 600,000 distinct CDR3 sequences, roughly 16% of them seen only once. The sequenced sample was blood. The origin of the receptors is a woman between 40 and 55 years old with Graves' ophthalmopathy.

This clonotype was counted only a few times. The V call is TRBV10-3, the J call TRBJ1-4; D unclear. This CDR3 comprises 15 residues. The V end was cut by 4 bases, the J end by 3 bases, with 12 bases between. The V gene's germline CDR1 is ENHRY and CDR2 SYGVKD. CDR3: CAISGGDGPNEKLFF. The CDR3 bases are TGTGCCATCAGTGGGGGAGACGGACCTAATGAAAAACTGTTTTTT.

This clonotype occurred many times. The chain couples TRBV30 to TRBJ2-1; D gene ambiguous. The germline gives CDR1 GTSNPN, CDR2 SVGIG (reference sequence). This CDR3 has 12 amino acids. Trimming pared 0 bases from V and 9 bases from J, leaving 9 bases between. The CDR3 loop reads CAWSVGSSEQFF. The CDR3 coding sequence is TGTGCCTGGAGTGTAGGTAGTAGTGAGCAGTTCTTC.

As for this clonotype: This may come from a read error, since a much larger clone is one base off. The chain recombines TRBV20-1 with TRBJ2-7; D is unclear. The CDR3 totals 14 residues. The germline gives CDR1 DFQATT, CDR2 SNEGSKA (reference sequence). The CDR3 DNA follows: TGCGGTGCGCCCGACTGGGTGAGCTCCTACGAGCAGTACTTC. Protein product: CGAPDWVSSYEQYF.

This clonotype was observed at least ten times. The V call is TRBV7-2, the J call TRBJ2-1, with TRBD2 matching over 10 bases. The CDR3 consists of 15 residues. With 5 bases clipped from V and 5 bases from J, the junction kept 6 bases outside the gene matches. CDR1 is SGHTA and CDR2 is FQGNSA in the germline V gene. The CDR3 nucleotides read TGTGCCAGCAGCCAAGCGGGAGGGCCAAACAATGAGCAGTTCTTC. Translation gives CASSQAGGPNNEQFF.

The sample holds many counts of this clonotype. The V and J genes are TRBV30 and TRBJ1-1; D is uncertain. Between the trimmed V and J ends, which lost 4 bases and 2 bases, there was a span of 8 bases. This CDR3 region has 12 residues. Germline lookup yields CDR1 GTSNPN and CDR2 SVGIG (reference sequence). CDR3 sequence: CAWNRDNTEAFF. The DNA of the CDR3 is TGTGCCTGGAATCGGGATAACACTGAAGCTTTCTTT.

This clonotype has ten or more counts. This chain's CDR3 is CASSLNGRDTDTQYF. Written as DNA, the CDR3 is TGTGCCAGCAGTTTGAACGGGAGGGACACAGATACGCAGTATTTT. This chain uses TRBV12-3 or TRBV12-4 with TRBJ2-3; TRBD2 matches 8 bases. This CDR3 comprises 15 residues. With 3 bases clipped from V and 2 bases from J, the junction kept 4 bases outside the gene matches.

This clonotype was seen many times. This sequence joins TRBV7-2 and TRBJ1-5; D remains ambiguous. Germline CDR1 reads SGHTA; CDR2 reads FQGNSA. This CDR3 is built from 14 residues. Trimming left V 6 bases short and J 0 bases short, with 9 bases between. Here the CDR3 DNA reads TGTGCCAGCAGTTTACGGGATAGCAATCAGCCCCAGCATTTT. This encodes CASSLRDSNQPQHF.

This clonotype has a count of ten or more. The CDR3 DNA reads as TGTGCCAGCAGCCGATTGATCGGGATGTCACCCCTCCACTTT. It translates to CASSRLIGMSPLHF. The chain combines TRBV11-2 with TRBJ1-6, with D unclear. CDR1 is SGHAT, CDR2 FQNNGV, per germline. The CDR3 runs 14 residues. With 5 bases removed from V and 10 bases from J, the gap between germline ends came to 15 bases.

This clonotype was seen only a few times. V is TRBV20-1 and J is TRBJ2-5, with 7 bases that match TRBD2. CDR3 size: 14 residues. Germline V gene sequence: CDR1 DFQATT, CDR2 SNEGSKA (reference sequence). V shed 2 bases, J shed 2 bases, and the junction held 5 bases outside the gene matches. CDR3 amino acids: CSARIPAGQETQYF. DNA of the CDR3: TGCAGTGCTAGAATACCAGCGGGGCAAGAGACCCAGTACTTC.

There are a few counts of this clonotype. The gene calls are TRBV3-1 and TRBJ1-4; D is perhaps TRBD1 (6 bases). The CDR3 is 14 amino acids. V lost 10 bases and J lost 3, with 15 bases in between. Germline assignment: CDR1 LGHDT and CDR2 YNNKEL (reference sequence). CDR3 loop: CATSRGGSNEKLFF. The DNA for the CDR3 is TGTGCCACCTCTCGGGGGGGCTCTAATGAAAAACTGTTTTTT.

In this sample, this clonotype turned up a few times. A much more abundant neighbour one base away suggests this may be a read error. The chain is built from TRBV3-1 and TRBJ1-2, with no clear D. This CDR3 comprises 15 residues. Trimming stripped 7 bases from V and 2 bases from J, with 17 bases between. Germline CDR1 and CDR2: LGHDT and YNNKEL (reference sequence). The chain's CDR3 is CASTGRLRRNYGYTF. In nucleotides, the CDR3 is TGTGCCAGCACTGGACGGCTTAGACGAAACTATGGCTACACCTTC.

This clonotype came up many times. The rearrangement uses TRBV3-1 and TRBJ2-3, with D uncertain. Germline V gives CDR1 LGHDT, CDR2 YNNKEL (reference sequence). The CDR3 runs 13 residues. Trimming stripped 1 base from V and 5 bases from J, with 7 bases between. Here the CDR3 reads CASSQGWGDTQYF. CDR3 bases: TGTGCCAGCAGCCAAGGTTGGGGAGATACGCAGTATTTT.

This clonotype was seen a few times. This rearrangement joins TRBV7-3 to TRBJ2-1; 8 bases line up with TRBD2. There are 16 residues in the CDR3. The V gene's germline CDR1 is SGHTA and CDR2 FQGTGA. The junction had 11 bases not matched to a gene; V was cut back by 3 bases and J by 7 bases. The CDR3 reads CASSFGAGVGVNEQFF. As DNA, the CDR3 is TGTGCCAGCAGCTTTGGAGCGGGAGTAGGAGTTAATGAGCAGTTCTTC. The full variable domain, its missing parts supplied by reference TRBV7-3 and TRBJ2-1, is GAGVSQTPSNKVTEKGKYVELRCDPISGHTALYWYRQSLGQGPEFLIYFQGTGAADDSGLPNDRFFAVRPEGSVSTLKIQRTERGDSAVYLCASSFGAGVGVNEQFFGPGTRLTVL.

In its sample, this clonotype was seen a few times. As DNA, the CDR3 is TGTGCCAGCCGTCGCCAGGGGGCCGGGGAGCTGTTTTTT. Translation: CASRRQGAGELFF. The gene calls are TRBV6-2 or TRBV6-3 and TRBJ2-2; TRBD1 matches at 7 bases. The CDR3 has 13 amino acids. Germline V lookup: CDR1 MNHEY, CDR2 SVGEGT. V trimming: 8 bases; J trimming: 6 bases; junction bases outside the gene matches: 6.